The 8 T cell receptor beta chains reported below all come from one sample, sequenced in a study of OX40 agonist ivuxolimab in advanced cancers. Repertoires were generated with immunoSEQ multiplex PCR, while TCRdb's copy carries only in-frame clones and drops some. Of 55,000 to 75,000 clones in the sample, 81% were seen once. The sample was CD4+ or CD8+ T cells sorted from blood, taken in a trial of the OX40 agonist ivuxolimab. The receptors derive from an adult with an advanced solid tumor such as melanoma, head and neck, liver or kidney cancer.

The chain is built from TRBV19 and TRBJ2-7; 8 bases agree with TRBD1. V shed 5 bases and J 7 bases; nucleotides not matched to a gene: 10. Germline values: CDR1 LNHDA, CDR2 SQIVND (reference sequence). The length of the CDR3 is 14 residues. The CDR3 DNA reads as TGTGCCAGTAGTTCTCGACAGGGGAGGAGGGAGCAGTACTTC. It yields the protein CASSSRQGRREQYF.

The DNA for the CDR3 is TGTGCCAGCACTTTAAGGGCGGGGTTGAGGAGCAATCAGCCCCAGCATTTT. It specifies CASTLRAGLRSNQPQHF. This rearrangement joins TRBV7-8 to TRBJ1-5, with D unclear. Trimming shortened V by 7 bases and J by 1 base, and 20 bases separated the two germline ends. The germline gives CDR1 SGHVS, CDR2 FQNEAQ. The CDR3 has 17 residues.

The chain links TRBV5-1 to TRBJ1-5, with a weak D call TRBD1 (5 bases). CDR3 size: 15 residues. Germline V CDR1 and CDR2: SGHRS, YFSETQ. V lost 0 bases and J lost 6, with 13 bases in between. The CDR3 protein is CASSLGTGAGQPQHF. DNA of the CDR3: TGCGCCAGCAGCTTGGGGACCGGGGCGGGTCAGCCCCAGCATTTT.

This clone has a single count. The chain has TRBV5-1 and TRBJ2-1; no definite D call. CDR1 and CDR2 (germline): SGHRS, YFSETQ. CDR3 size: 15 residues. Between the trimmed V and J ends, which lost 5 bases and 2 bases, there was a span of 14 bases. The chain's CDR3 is CASRSGVIAYNEQFF. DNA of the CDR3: TGCGCCAGCAGAAGTGGGGTAATCGCCTACAATGAGCAGTTCTTC.

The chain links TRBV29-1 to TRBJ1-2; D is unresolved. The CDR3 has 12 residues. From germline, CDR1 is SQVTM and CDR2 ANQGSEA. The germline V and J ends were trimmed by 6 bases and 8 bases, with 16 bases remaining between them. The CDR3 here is CSVVPQEAGYTF. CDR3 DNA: TGCAGCGTCGTCCCTCAAGAAGCAGGCTACACCTTC.

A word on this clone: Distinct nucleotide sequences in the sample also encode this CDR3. The CDR3, as DNA: TGTGCCAGCAGCTTAGTACTAGCGGGGGGAGAGACCCAGTACTTC. Residues: CASSLVLAGGETQYF. The genes are TRBV7-8 and TRBJ2-5; 12 bases match TRBD2. The length of the CDR3 is 15 residues. From germline, CDR1 is SGHVS and CDR2 FQNEAQ. J was trimmed by 4 bases and V by 1 base; bases with no gene match: 1.

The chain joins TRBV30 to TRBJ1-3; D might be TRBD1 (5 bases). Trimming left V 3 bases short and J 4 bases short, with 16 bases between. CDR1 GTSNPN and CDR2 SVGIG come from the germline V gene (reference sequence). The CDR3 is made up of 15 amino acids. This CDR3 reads CAWRPRGRQGNTIYF. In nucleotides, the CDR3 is TGTGCCTGGAGGCCGCGGGGCAGGCAAGGAAACACCATATATTTT.

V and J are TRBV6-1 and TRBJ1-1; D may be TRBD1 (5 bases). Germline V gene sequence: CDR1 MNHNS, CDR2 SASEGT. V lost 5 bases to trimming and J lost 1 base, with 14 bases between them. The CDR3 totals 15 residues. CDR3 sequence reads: CASSPTERGNTEAFF. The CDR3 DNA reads TGTGCCAGCAGTCCGACGGAGAGGGGGAACACTGAAGCTTTCTTT.